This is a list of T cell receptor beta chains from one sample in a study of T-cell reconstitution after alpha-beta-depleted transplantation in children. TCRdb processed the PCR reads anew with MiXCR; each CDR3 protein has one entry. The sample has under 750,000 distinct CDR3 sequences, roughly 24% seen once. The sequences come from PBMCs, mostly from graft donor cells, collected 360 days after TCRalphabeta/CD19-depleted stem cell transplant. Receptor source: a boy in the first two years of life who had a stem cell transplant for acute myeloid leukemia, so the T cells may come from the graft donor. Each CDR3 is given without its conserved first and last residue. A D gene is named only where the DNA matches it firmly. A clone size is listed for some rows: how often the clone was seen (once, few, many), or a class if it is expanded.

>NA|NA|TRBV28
ASSFRTQPQH
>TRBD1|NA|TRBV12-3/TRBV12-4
ASRINRGRAYEQY
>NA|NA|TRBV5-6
ASSLHRAQETQY
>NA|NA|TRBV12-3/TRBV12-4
ASSLPVLGPDTQY
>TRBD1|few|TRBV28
ASSLGTGSGGYT
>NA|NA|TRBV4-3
ASSQGVPGAYYNEQF
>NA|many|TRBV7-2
ASSLVGSLREQY
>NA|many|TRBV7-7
ASRPTGSGANVLT
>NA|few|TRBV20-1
SAWGAVTEAF
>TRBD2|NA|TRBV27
ASSWGLAGASSYNEQF
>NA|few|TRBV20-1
SASLNVGEKLF
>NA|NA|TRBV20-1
GVGTYNEQF
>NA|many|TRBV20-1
SARAQVQETQY
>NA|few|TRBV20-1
SGVGRETYEQY
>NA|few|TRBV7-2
ASSLAALSSYNEQF
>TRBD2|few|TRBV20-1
SARVLAGGYNEQF
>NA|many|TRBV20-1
SARRDWDSYNEQF
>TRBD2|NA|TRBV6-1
ASRPSGDTDTQY
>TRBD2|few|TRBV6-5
ASSYSPRGYPTDTQY
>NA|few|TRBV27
ATRGAYEQF
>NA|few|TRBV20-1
SASGTQRNTGELF
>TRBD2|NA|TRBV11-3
ASSTGTSGPQETQY
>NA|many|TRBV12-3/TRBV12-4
ASSSNRQADTQY